Each of the 23 T cell receptor beta chains below was sequenced from the same sample in a study of identical twins. TCRdb recomputed calls from the 5' RACE reads with MiXCR, one row per CDR3 protein. The sample includes about 890,000 distinct CDR3 sequences, 9% to 15% of them seen just once. These data are also associated with another study on yellow fever vaccine responses in identical twins.

The sequenced material came from PBMCs. Receptors originate from a young woman in good health.

The table lists this clonotype with many counts. The rearrangement links TRBV3-1 to TRBJ2-1; 8 bases map to TRBD2. Germline assignment: CDR1 LGHDT and CDR2 YNNKEL (reference sequence). The CDR3 is 17 residues long. Trimming took 3 bases from V and 0 from J; bases not matched to a gene: 7. CDR3 sequence (DNA): TGTGCCAGCAGCCAGGAAACCGGGACTAGCTCCTACAATGAGCAGTTCTTC. Its translation is CASSQETGTSSYNEQFF.

In its sample, this clonotype was seen a few times. CDR3 sequence: CASSVPGTSFYEQFF. CDR3 in DNA: TGTGCCAGCAGTGTCCCCGGGACTAGCTTTTATGAGCAGTTCTTC. The chain combines TRBV25-1 with TRBJ2-1, with 9 bases identical to TRBD2. The trim removed 4 bases at V and 8 bases at J, leaving 9 bases unmatched. The CDR3 totals 15 residues. In germline, CDR1 is MGHDK, CDR2 SYGVNS.

This clonotype came up a few times. The chain employs TRBV18 and TRBJ1-1; D may be TRBD1 (6 bases). CDR1 is KGHSH and CDR2 is LQKENI in the germline V gene. This CDR3 comprises 13 residues. The germline V and J ends were trimmed by 3 bases and 5 bases, with 10 bases remaining between them. Here the CDR3 reads CASSPPGATEAFF. CDR3 coding DNA: TGTGCCAGCTCACCTCCAGGGGCAACTGAAGCTTTCTTT.

A single count supports this clonotype. The chain is built from TRBV5-1 and TRBJ2-5, with D perhaps TRBD1 (5 bases). Trimming removed 4 bases at V and 1 base at J, with 17 bases between. CDR3 length equals 16 residues. CDR1 and CDR2 (germline): SGHRS, YFSETQ. CDR3 protein: CASSVGDSPLQETQYF. The CDR3 nucleotides are TGCGCCAGCAGCGTAGGAGACAGTCCCCTCCAAGAGACCCAGTACTTC.

The V gene is TRBV5-5, the J gene TRBJ2-5; D not resolved. The CDR3 sequence is 15 residues long. Looked up from germline, CDR1 is SGHKS and CDR2 is YYEKEE (reference sequence). V lost 0 bases and J 7 bases, leaving 16 bases between the germline ends. CDR3: CASSLAGAVSGTQYF. The CDR3 DNA follows: TGTGCCAGCAGCTTGGCCGGAGCTGTTTCGGGGACCCAGTACTTC. Combining the CDR3 with reference TRBV5-5 and TRBJ2-5 gives the whole variable domain DAGVTQSPTHLIKTRGQQVTLRCSPISGHKSVSWYQQVLGQGPQFIFQYYEKEERGRGNFPDRFSARQFPNYSSELNVNALLLGDSALYLCASSLAGAVSGTQYFGPGTRLLVL.

This clonotype was seen ten or more times. The CDR3 is CASSQRTSENSEQYF. The CDR3 nucleotides read TGTGCCAGCAGCCAACGGACTAGCGAGAACTCCGAGCAGTACTTC. The V gene is TRBV3-1, the J gene TRBJ2-7; 9 bases map to TRBD2. Germline V gene sequence: CDR1 LGHDT, CDR2 YNNKEL (reference sequence). The V gene end was trimmed by 2 bases and the J gene end by 6 bases; junction bases not matched to a gene: 8. The CDR3 spans 15 residues.

V gene TRBV6-1 combines with J gene TRBJ2-3; D may be TRBD1 (6 bases). This CDR3 spans 15 amino acids. V was cut by 7 bases and J by 0 bases, with 14 bases left in between. Germline CDR1 reads MNHNS; CDR2 reads SASEGT. The CDR3 region is CASTAQGHSTDTQYF. Here the CDR3 DNA reads TGTGCCAGCACCGCCCAGGGGCACAGCACAGATACGCAGTATTTT.

This CDR3 reads CASLTQQSPLHF. In DNA, the CDR3 is TGTGCCAGCCTTACACAGCAGTCACCCCTCCACTTT. The chain links TRBV28 to TRBJ1-6; D remains unclear. Germline CDR1 and CDR2: MDHEN and SYDVKM. Trimming took off 8 bases at V and 10 bases at J, with 12 bases between the two ends. This CDR3 region has 12 residues.

This clonotype was seen a handful of times. V is TRBV20-1 and J is TRBJ2-1; D uncertain. There are 12 residues in the CDR3. Germline-derived CDR1 and CDR2 are DFQATT and SNEGSKA (reference sequence). Trimming removed 0 bases at V and 9 bases at J, with 9 bases between. For the CDR3, the DNA is TGCAGTGCTAGAGATACACATACTGAGCAGTTCTTC. Translation: CSARDTHTEQFF.

V and J are TRBV6-5 and TRBJ2-7, with TRBD2 matching 9 bases. V was pared by 2 bases and J by 5 bases, with 13 bases of the junction left unmatched. Germline V gene sequence: CDR1 MNHEY, CDR2 SVGAGI. CDR3 size: 17 residues. CDR3: CASSYLVIAGDLNEQYF. The CDR3 nucleotides are TGTGCCAGCAGTTACCTGGTGATAGCGGGAGATTTAAACGAGCAGTACTTC.

This clonotype has ten or more counts. This chain connects TRBV29-1 to TRBJ2-3, with 7 nucleotides matching TRBD2. Per germline, CDR1 SQVTM and CDR2 ANQGSEA. The CDR3 sequence is 15 residues long. V was clipped by 7 bases and J by 0 bases; unmatched bases: 10. CDR3 protein: CSGGKPSGSTDTQYF. CDR3 in DNA: TGCAGCGGTGGGAAGCCTAGCGGAAGCACAGATACGCAGTATTTT.

The chain carries TRBV6-1 and TRBJ1-1; no clear D. The CDR3 has 13 residues. Germline V gene sequence: CDR1 MNHNS, CDR2 SASEGT. Trimming stripped 6 bases from V and 0 bases from J, with 8 bases between. CDR3 region: CASRGNLNTEAFF. The DNA for the CDR3 is TGTGCCAGCAGGGGTAACTTGAACACTGAAGCTTTCTTT.

At least ten counts were recorded for this clonotype. The chain links TRBV7-9 to TRBJ1-1; 7 bases map to TRBD1. The CDR3 consists of 15 residues. V gave up 0 bases and J gave up 8 bases; unmatched junction bases: 9. Germline V gene lookup returns CDR1 SEHNR and CDR2 FQNEAQ (reference sequence). CDR3: CASSLALAGGGEAFF. Written as DNA, the CDR3 is TGTGCCAGCAGCTTAGCGTTGGCAGGGGGAGGCGAAGCTTTCTTT.

The chain combines TRBV20-1 with TRBJ1-2; D is unresolved. Trimming took 6 bases from V and 4 from J, leaving 21 bases between them. The germline V gene encodes CDR1 DFQATT and CDR2 SNEGSKA (reference sequence). This CDR3 comprises 15 residues. CDR3 sequence: CSARSGQKLLYGYTF. The CDR3 nucleotides read TGCAGTGCGAGAAGCGGGCAGAAACTCCTCTATGGCTACACCTTC.

The DNA of the CDR3 is TGTGCCAGCAGCTTACACACCATCAGTTCCCACTACGAGCAGTACGTC. Translating gives CASSLHTISSHYEQYV. V and J are TRBV11-2 and TRBJ2-7, with D unclear. V was shortened by 2 bases and J by 3 bases, with 17 bases between the two germline ends. This CDR3 is 16 amino acids long. Germline loops: CDR1 SGHAT, CDR2 FQNNGV.

This rearrangement joins TRBV12-3 or TRBV12-4 to TRBJ1-1; 9 bases align to TRBD1. This CDR3 region has 15 residues. After removal of 6 bases from V and 3 bases from J, the junction contained 8 bases not matched to a gene. The CDR3 DNA reads TGTGCCAGCAGCCCGCCGACAGGGGGATACACTGAAGCTTTCTTT. Translated, it gives CASSPPTGGYTEAFF.

This chain joins TRBV5-5 and TRBJ2-1; D not certain. Looked up from germline, CDR1 is SGHKS and CDR2 is YYEKEE (reference sequence). This CDR3 has 14 residues. Between the trimmed V and J ends, which lost 4 bases and 5 bases, there was a span of 13 bases. The CDR3 region is CASSPQEGNNEQFF. CDR3 coding DNA: TGTGCCAGCAGCCCCCAGGAAGGGAACAATGAGCAGTTCTTC.

This clonotype was observed a few times. The chain joins TRBV7-9 to TRBJ1-1, with 7 bases matching TRBD1. Trimming cost V 4 bases and J 5 bases; bases outside gene matches: 4. There are 13 residues in the CDR3. Germline lookup yields CDR1 SEHNR and CDR2 FQNEAQ (reference sequence). The CDR3 loop reads CASSWGTATEAFF. Here the CDR3 DNA reads TGTGCCAGCAGCTGGGGGACAGCAACTGAAGCTTTCTTT.

The chain couples TRBV6-2 or TRBV6-3 to TRBJ2-1, with TRBD2 as a possible D gene (6 bases). The V gene's germline CDR1 is MNHEY and CDR2 SVGEGT. V lost 0 bases to trimming and J lost 5 bases, with 26 bases between them. CDR3 length: 20 amino acids. CDR3 bases: TGTGCCAGCAGTTACTCGGTACAGCGGGCAGGGCCCTACCAGAACAATGAGCAGTTCTTC. It yields the protein CASSYSVQRAGPYQNNEQFF.

There are a few counts of this clonotype. This chain links TRBV5-1 with TRBJ2-5, with a tentative D call TRBD2 (5 bases). Germline CDR1 SGHRS, CDR2 YFSETQ. Trimming left V 3 bases short and J 2 bases short, with 11 bases between. The CDR3 loop spans 14 amino acids. DNA of the CDR3: TGCGCCAGCAGCTCATCCGGGGTTCAAGAGACCCAGTACTTC. Protein sequence: CASSSSGVQETQYF. The full variable domain, with the rest looked up from reference TRBV5-1 and TRBJ2-5, is KAGVTQTPRYLIKTRGQQVTLSCSPISGHRSVSWYQQTPGQGLQFLFEYFSETQRNKGNFPGRFSGRQFSNSRSEMNVSTLELGDSALYLCASSSSGVQETQYFGPGTRLLVL.

The V call is TRBV5-1, the J call TRBJ2-2; D tentatively fits TRBD1 or TRBD2 (6 bases each). CDR1 SGHRS and CDR2 YFSETQ come from the germline V gene. With 1 base removed from V and 4 bases from J, the gap between germline ends came to 14 bases. The CDR3 is 16 residues long. CDR3 nucleotide sequence: TGCGCCAGCAGCTTGAGGCCGGGGGCGGTCACCGGGGAGCTGTTTTTT. It specifies CASSLRPGAVTGELFF.

This rearrangement joins TRBV2 to TRBJ2-1, with 10 bases fitting TRBD2. Germline V CDR1 and CDR2: SNHLY, FYNNEI. Trimming took 1 base from V and 7 from J; bases not matched to a gene: 1. This CDR3 has 14 residues. The DNA for the CDR3 is TGTGCCAGCAGTGAAGGTAGCGGGAGGAATGAGCAGTTCTTC. It is translated as CASSEGSGRNEQFF.

J is TRBJ2-1 and V is TRBV4-1; possibly TRBD2 for D (6 bases). Per germline, CDR1 MGHRA and CDR2 YSYEKL. CDR3 size: 14 residues. Trimming removed 5 bases from V and 8 bases from J, with 16 bases in between. The DNA of the CDR3 is TGCGCCAGCAGCTGGGGGTCCTCGGGGGATGAGCAGTTCTTC. Translated, it gives CASSWGSSGDEQFF.